These T cell receptor beta chains were read from a single sample in a study of sequential checkpoint blockade in melanoma. The assay was immunoSEQ multiplex PCR, and TCRdb's table has in-frame clones only and misses some. This sample carries around 10,000 clones, under 30% of them seen once, and the ten largest clones take around 28%. The material was tumor tissue (inferred from file names), obtained from a patient given nivolumab and ipilimumab in sequence. All receptors derive from a human donor with melanoma. The CDR3 runs from the conserved cysteine through the conserved F or W. The D gene is left open where the match is weak. The listing skips clone size in some rows; elsewhere it reads once, few, many or a size class.

v_call,j_call,d_call,clone_size,cdr3_length,cdr3_nt,cdr3_aa
TRBV19,TRBJ1-1,TRBD1,.,19,TGTGCCAGTAGTAAGAGAAGGACAGGGAGGGAAGTCATGAACACTGAAGCTTTCTTT,CASSKRRTGREVMNTEAFF
TRBV23-1,TRBJ2-7,TRBD2,few,14,TGCGCCAGCAGCTTAGGCGGGGGGTCCTACGAGCAGTACTTC,CASSLGGGSYEQYF
TRBV5-1,TRBJ2-2,.,.,17,TGCGCCAGCAGCTTGGAGGGCGGCGGGGTGTACACCGGGGAGCTGTTTTTT,CASSLEGGGVYTGELFF
TRBV19,TRBJ2-2,TRBD1,once,17,TGTGCCAGTAGTCAATTACCCCAGGGACAGCACGCCGGGGAGCTGTTTTTT,CASSQLPQGQHAGELFF
TRBV4-1,TRBJ2-1,TRBD2,.,17,TGCGCCAGCAGCCAAGATAGTCCTAGCGGGGGGCTGGTTGAGCAGTTCTTC,CASSQDSPSGGLVEQFF
TRBV6-8,TRBJ2-1,.,.,12,TGTGCCAGCAGCCCCAGTTACAATGAGCAGTTCTTC,CASSPSYNEQFF
TRBV2,TRBJ2-3,TRBD2,few,14,TGTGCCAGCAATTTACGGGGGGGGTATAGTACGCAGTATTTT,CASNLRGGYSTQYF
TRBV11-3,TRBJ2-7,.,.,14,TGTGCCAGCAGTCATATAAGGGGAACCTACGAGCAGTACTTC,CASSHIRGTYEQYF
TRBV23-1,TRBJ2-2,.,few,13,TGCGCCAGCAGCTTGTTGGGCTCCGGGGAGCTGTTTTTT,CASSLLGSGELFF
TRBV6-8,TRBJ2-5,TRBD2,.,15,TGTGCCAGCAGTTACGTCGGCGGGGGTAAAGAGACCCAGTACTTC,CASSYVGGGKETQYF
TRBV19,TRBJ2-3,TRBD2,.,16,TGTGCCAGTAGTATAGCGGCTAGCGGGGAGGCAGATACGCAGTATTTT,CASSIAASGEADTQYF
TRBV6-8,TRBJ2-2,TRBD2,few,18,TGTGCCAGCAGCCGTCAGGGGTTAGCGGGGGCCAACACCGGGGAGCTGTTTTTT,CASSRQGLAGANTGELFF
TRBV29-1,TRBJ2-3,.,.,13,TGCAGCGTCTTTCCTCGGGGCCCAGATACGCAGTATTTT,CSVFPRGPDTQYF
TRBV6-8,TRBJ1-4,TRBD1,.,18,TGTGCCAGCAGTGCGGGACAGGGGGCGCAATTAGTGGGTGAAAAACTGTTTTTT,CASSAGQGAQLVGEKLFF
TRBV6-7,TRBJ2-5,.,few,14,TGTGCCAGCAGTTACTCAGGGGACGGAAAGACCCAGTACTTC,CASSYSGDGKTQYF
TRBV5-1,TRBJ2-1,.,.,16,TGCGCCAGCAGCTTGGAGACCCGCGGGGCCATTAGTGAGCAGTTCTTC,CASSLETRGAISEQFF
TRBV6-8,TRBJ1-4,.,few,13,TGTGCAAGCAGTTACGGGTTCGGTGAAAAACTGTTTTTT,CASSYGFGEKLFF
TRBV10-3,TRBJ2-7,.,.,15,TGTGCCATCAGTGAGTATGAAGGGGGTTCCTACGAGCAGTACTTC,CAISEYEGGSYEQYF
TRBV30,TRBJ1-6,.,.,13,TGTGCCTGGAGGGAGGGCTACGATTCACCCCTCCACTTT,CAWREGYDSPLHF
TRBV9,TRBJ2-1,TRBD1,.,16,TGTGCCAGCAGCGGAGGGTCGGGACAGGCCTACAATGAGCAGTTCTTC,CASSGGSGQAYNEQFF
TRBV6-8,TRBJ1-4,TRBD1,.,15,TGTGCCAGCAGTTACCCTGACAGGGTGCTGGAAAAACTGTTTTTT,CASSYPDRVLEKLFF
TRBV5-1,TRBJ1-3,.,.,15,TGCGCCAGCAGCGGGACATTCGGCTCTGGAAACACCATATATTTT,CASSGTFGSGNTIYF
TRBV6-8,TRBJ1-6,TRBD1,.,12,TGTGCCATCAGTGGACAGGGCTCACCCCTCCACTTT,CAISGQGSPLHF
TRBV11-3,TRBJ2-6,.,few,17,TGTGCCAGCAGCTTATCAGGGACAACTTCTGGGGCCAACGTCCTGACTTTC,CASSLSGTTSGANVLTF
TRBV29-1,TRBJ2-5,TRBD1,.,13,TGCAGCGTCGACAGGGATGGGGGAGAGACCCAGTACTTC,CSVDRDGGETQYF